This T cell receptor beta chain was captured by sequencing in a study of somatic mutations in cytotoxic T cells in rheumatoid arthritis. Study as a whole: Prior to any treatment and right after diagnosis, patient blood (under 31 ml EDTA) was drawn. General observations from the study: The study found that the largest CD8+ clone exceeded 20% of CD8+ cells in about an eighth of the roughly 60 patients. CD8+ clonality rose with age in rheumatoid arthritis patients, not healthy controls.

Sequencing was performed with immunoSEQ multiplex PCR; in TCRdb, only in-frame clones are kept and a portion is missing. This table has roughly 20,000 clones, 75% to 80% appearing once. This CDR3 contains 13 residues. Germline lookup yields CDR1 SGHDT and CDR2 YYEEEE. J lost 2 bases, V lost 4 bases, and 2 bases had no gene match. About this clone itself: The antigen is unknown.

Positive magnetic bead selection separated CD4+ and CD8+ cells, and flow cytometry confirmed purity. Specimen: CD8+ T cells sorted from blood. The J gene is TRBJ2-7, the V gene TRBV5-6, with 8 bases that match TRBD2. The receptor was isolated from an adult with rheumatoid arthritis. CDR3 in amino acids: CASSPGGAYEQYF. In DNA, the CDR3 is TGTGCCAGCAGCCCGGGGGGGGCCTACGAGCAGTACTTC.